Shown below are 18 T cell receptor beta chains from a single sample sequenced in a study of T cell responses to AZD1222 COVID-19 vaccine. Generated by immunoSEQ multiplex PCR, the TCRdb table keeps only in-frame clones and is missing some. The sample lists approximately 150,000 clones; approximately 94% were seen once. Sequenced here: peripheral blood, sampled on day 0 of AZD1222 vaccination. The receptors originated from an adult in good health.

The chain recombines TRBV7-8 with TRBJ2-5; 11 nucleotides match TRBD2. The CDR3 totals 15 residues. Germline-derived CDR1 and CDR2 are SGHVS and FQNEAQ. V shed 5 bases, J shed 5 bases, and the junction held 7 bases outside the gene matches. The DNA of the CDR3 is TGTGCCAGCAGCAACACGGTAGCGGGAGGGGAGACCCAGTACTTC. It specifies CASSNTVAGGETQYF.

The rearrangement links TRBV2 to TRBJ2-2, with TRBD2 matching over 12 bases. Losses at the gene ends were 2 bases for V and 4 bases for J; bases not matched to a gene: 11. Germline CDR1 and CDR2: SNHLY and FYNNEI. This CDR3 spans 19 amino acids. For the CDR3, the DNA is TGTGCCAGCAGTGAAAGACGGCTAGCGGGGGGGCGCGGCACCGGGGAGCTGTTTTTT. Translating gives CASSERRLAGGRGTGELFF.

The CDR3 here is CASSGNSGVTTEAFF. DNA for the CDR3: TGTGCCAGCAGCGGAAACTCAGGGGTGACCACTGAAGCTTTCTTT. This sequence joins TRBV7-9 and TRBJ1-1; D may be TRBD1 (6 bases). Germline V gives CDR1 SEHNR, CDR2 FQNEAQ (reference sequence). V was trimmed by 5 bases and J by 4 bases, leaving 17 bases between them. The CDR3 contains 15 residues.

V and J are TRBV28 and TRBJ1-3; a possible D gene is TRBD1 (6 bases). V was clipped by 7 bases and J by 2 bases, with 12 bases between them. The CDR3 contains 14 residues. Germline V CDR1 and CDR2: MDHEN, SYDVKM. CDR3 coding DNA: TGTGCCAGCACCCCCAGGGGAGCTGGAAACACCATATATTTT. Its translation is CASTPRGAGNTIYF.

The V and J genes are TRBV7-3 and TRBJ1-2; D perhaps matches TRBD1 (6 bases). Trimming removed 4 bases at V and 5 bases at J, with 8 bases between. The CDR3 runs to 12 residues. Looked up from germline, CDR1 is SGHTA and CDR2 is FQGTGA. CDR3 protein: CASSSTGYGYTF. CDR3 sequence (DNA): TGTGCCAGCAGCTCTACAGGGTATGGCTACACCTTC.

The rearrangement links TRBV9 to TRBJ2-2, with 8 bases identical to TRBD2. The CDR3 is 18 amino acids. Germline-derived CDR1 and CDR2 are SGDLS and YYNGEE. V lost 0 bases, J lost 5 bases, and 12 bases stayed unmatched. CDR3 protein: CASSVGVVAGIGTGELFF. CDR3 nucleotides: TGTGCCAGCAGCGTAGGAGTGGTAGCGGGAATAGGGACCGGGGAGCTGTTTTTT.

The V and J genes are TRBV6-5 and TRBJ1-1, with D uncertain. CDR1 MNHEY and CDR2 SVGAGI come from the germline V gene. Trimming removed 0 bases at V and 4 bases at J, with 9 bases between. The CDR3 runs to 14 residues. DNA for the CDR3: TGTGCCAGCAGTTACTCGCGGGGAGGCACTGAAGCTTTCTTT. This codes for CASSYSRGGTEAFF.

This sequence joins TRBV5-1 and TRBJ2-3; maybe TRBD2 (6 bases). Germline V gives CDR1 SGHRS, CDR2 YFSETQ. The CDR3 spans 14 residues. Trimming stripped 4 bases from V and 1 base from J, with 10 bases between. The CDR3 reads CASSPGEGTDTQYF. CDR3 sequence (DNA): TGCGCCAGCAGCCCGGGGGAGGGCACAGATACGCAGTATTTT.

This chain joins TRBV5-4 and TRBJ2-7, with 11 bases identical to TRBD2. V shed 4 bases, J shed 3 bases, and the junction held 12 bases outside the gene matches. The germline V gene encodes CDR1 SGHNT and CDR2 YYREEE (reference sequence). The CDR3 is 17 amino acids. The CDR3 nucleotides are TGTGCCAGCAGCACCGCCGCGACTAGCGGGGCAAGCTACGAGCAGTACGTC. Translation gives CASSTAATSGASYEQYV.

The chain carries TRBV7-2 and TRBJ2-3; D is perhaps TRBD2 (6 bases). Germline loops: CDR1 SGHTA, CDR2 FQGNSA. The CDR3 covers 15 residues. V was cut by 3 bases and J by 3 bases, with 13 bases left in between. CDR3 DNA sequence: TGTGCCAGCAGCTTGATGGGCGGGACGACAGATACGCAGTATTTT. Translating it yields CASSLMGGTTDTQYF.

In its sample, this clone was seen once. The CDR3 DNA sequence: TGTGCCAGCAGCAAATACAGGGGGTCACAAAAATCGTATGGCTACACCTTC. It translates to CASSKYRGSQKSYGYTF. The chain combines TRBV21-1 with TRBJ1-2; the D call of TRBD1 is as the table states it, not checked on the DNA. TRBV21-1 is a pseudogene. This CDR3 comprises 17 residues.

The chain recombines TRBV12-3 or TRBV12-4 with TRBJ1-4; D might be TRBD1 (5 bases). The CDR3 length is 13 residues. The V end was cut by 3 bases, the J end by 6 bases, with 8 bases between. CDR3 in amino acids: CASSFGGYEKLFF. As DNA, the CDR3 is TGTGCCAGCAGTTTCGGGGGTTATGAAAAACTGTTTTTT.

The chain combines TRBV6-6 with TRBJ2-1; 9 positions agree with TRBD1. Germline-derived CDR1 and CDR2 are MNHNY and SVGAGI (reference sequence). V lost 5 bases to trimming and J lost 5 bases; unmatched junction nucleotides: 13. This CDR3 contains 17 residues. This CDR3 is CASSHTADRGWDNEQFF. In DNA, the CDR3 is TGTGCCAGCAGTCACACCGCCGACAGGGGGTGGGACAATGAGCAGTTCTTC.

CDR3 in DNA: TGCGCCAGCAGCCAAGATCTCACAGGGGTTTACGAGCAGTACGTC. It codes for CASSQDLTGVYEQYV. The chain is built from TRBV4-1 and TRBJ2-7, with TRBD1 identical over 7 bases. V dropped 0 bases and J dropped 4; count of bases not matched to a gene: 6. The germline CDR1 and CDR2 sequences are MGHRA and YSYEKL. The CDR3 is 15 amino acids.

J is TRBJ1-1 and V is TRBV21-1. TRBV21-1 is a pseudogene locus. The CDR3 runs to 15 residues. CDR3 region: CASSEDSKGSTEAFF. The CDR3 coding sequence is TGTGCCAGCAGCGAAGACTCTAAAGGGAGCACTGAAGCTTTCTTT.

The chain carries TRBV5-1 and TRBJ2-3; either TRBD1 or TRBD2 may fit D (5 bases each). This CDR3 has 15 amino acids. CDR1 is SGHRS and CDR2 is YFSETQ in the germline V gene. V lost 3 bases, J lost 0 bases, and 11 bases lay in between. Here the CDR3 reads CASSSGTKSTDTQYF. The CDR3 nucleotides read TGCGCCAGCAGCTCCGGGACCAAAAGCACAGATACGCAGTATTTT.

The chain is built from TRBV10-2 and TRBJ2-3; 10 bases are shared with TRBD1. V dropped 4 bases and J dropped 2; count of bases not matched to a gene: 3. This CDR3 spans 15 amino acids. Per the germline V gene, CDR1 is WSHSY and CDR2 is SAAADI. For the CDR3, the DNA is TGCGCCAGCAGTGGACAGGGGGCTTTCACAGATACGCAGTATTTT. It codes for CASSGQGAFTDTQYF.

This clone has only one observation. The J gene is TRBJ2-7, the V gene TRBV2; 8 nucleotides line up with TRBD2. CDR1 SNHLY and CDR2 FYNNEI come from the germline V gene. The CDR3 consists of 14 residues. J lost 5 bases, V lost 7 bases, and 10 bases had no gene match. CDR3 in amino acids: CASMLERETHEQYV. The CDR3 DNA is TGTGCCAGCATGTTGGAGCGGGAGACCCACGAGCAGTACGTC.